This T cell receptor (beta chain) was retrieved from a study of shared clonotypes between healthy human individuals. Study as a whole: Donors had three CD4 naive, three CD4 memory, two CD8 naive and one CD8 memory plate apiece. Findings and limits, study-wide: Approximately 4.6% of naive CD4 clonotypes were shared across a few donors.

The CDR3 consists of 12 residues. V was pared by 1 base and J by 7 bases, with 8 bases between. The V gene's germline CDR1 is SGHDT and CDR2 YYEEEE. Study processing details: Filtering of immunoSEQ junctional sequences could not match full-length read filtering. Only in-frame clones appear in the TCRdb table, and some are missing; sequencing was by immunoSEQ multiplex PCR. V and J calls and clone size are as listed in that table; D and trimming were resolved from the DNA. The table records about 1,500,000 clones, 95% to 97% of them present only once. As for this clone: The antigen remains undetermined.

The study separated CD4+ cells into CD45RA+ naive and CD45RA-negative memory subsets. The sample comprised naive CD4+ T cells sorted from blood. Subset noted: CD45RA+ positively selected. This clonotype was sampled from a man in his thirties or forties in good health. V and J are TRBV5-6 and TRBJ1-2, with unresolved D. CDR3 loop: CASSLLSSGYTF. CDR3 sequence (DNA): TGTGCCAGCAGCTTGTTGTCAAGTGGCTACACCTTC.